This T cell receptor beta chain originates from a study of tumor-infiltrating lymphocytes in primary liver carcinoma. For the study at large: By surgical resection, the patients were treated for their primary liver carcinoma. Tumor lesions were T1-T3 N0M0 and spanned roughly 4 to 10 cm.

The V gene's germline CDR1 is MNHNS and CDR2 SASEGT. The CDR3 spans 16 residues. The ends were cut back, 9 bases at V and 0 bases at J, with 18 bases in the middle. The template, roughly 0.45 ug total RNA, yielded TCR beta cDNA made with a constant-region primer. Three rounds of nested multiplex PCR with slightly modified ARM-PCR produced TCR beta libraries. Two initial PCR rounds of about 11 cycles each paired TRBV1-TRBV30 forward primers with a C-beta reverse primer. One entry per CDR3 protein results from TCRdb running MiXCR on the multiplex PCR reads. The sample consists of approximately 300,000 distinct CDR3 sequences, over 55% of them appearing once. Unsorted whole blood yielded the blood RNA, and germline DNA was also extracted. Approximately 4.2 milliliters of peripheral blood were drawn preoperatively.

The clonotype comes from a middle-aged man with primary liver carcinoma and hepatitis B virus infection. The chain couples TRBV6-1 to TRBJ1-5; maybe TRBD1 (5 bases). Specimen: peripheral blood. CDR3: CARSSGTLYSNQPQHF. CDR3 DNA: TGTGCCAGGAGTAGTGGGACCTTATATAGCAATCAGCCCCAGCATTTT.